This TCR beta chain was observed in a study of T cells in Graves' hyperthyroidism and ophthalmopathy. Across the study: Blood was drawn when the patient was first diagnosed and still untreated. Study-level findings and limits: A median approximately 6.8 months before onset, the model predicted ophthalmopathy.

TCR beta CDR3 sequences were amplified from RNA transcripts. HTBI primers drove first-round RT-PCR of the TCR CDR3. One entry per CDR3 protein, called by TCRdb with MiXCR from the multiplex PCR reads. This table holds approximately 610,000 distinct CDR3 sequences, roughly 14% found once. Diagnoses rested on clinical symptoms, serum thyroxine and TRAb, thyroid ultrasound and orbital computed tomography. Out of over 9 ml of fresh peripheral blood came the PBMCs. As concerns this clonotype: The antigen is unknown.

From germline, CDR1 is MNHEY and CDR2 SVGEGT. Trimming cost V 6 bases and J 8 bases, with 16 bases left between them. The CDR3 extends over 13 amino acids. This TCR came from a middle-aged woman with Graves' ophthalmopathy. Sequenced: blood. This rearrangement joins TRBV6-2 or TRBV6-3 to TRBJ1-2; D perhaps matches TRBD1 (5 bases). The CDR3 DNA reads TGTGCCAGCAGCTTCCAAGGGGATCTCGGCTACACCTTC. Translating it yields CASSFQGDLGYTF.